The rows below give T cell receptor beta chains drawn from one sample of a study of neurological immune-mediated disorders. In TCRdb, the 5' RACE reads were re-called with MiXCR into one record per CDR3 protein. The sample yields approximately 23,000 distinct CDR3 sequences, roughly 10% seen once. Sequenced material: PBMCs. These TCRs come from a woman aged 55-69 years with HTLV-1-associated myelopathy (HAM/TSP). The conserved cysteine and the conserved F or W are not part of the CDR3 here. A D gene is named only where the DNA matches it firmly.

.	TRBV5-4	TRBJ1-2	ASSFNTLGIYGYT
TRBD2	TRBV20-1	TRBJ2-1	SARSGTSGGSEQF
TRBD2	TRBV20-1	TRBJ2-7	SARDRLAGGLSYEQY
.	TRBV5-6	TRBJ2-2	ASSFTGRFSGELF
TRBD1	TRBV6-5	TRBJ2-2	ASSVDRVSGELF
.	TRBV20-1	TRBJ2-3	SARAWRRGGFTDTQY
TRBD2	TRBV20-1	TRBJ2-3	TASGGAGDTQY
.	TRBV20-1	TRBJ2-1	SARAGSILRDEQF
TRBD1	TRBV20-1	TRBJ2-3	SAGGQGIDTDTQY
.	TRBV10-2	TRBJ1-6	ASSESGVGTFNSPLH
TRBD2	TRBV14	TRBJ2-7	ASSQQGLAYEQY
.	TRBV5-1	TRBJ2-5	ASRNGTVDQETQY
.	TRBV5-1	TRBJ2-7	ASSLDSGRDEQY
.	TRBV20-1	TRBJ2-7	SAPYYEQY
TRBD2	TRBV20-1	TRBJ2-5	SACSGGIQETQY
TRBD2	TRBV20-1	TRBJ2-1	SARGGGAANEQF
TRBD1	TRBV5-6	TRBJ2-1	ASSLDRGDEQF
.	TRBV5-1	TRBJ1-1	ASSPDPRSNTEAF
.	TRBV24-1	TRBJ2-7	ATSDGTQGYEQY
TRBD1	TRBV20-1	TRBJ1-5	SAKSGQPYSNQPQH
.	TRBV20-1	TRBJ1-1	SASSRAGEGTEAF
TRBD2	TRBV7-2	TRBJ2-1	ASSLGTTPLDEQF
TRBD1	TRBV6-5	TRBJ2-7	ASSARDRGYEQY
.	TRBV5-1	TRBJ2-7	ASSDSPYEQY
.	TRBV25-1	TRBJ1-3	ASSLSQAMTGFSGNTIY
.	TRBV3-1	TRBJ1-4	ASSQGGGYEKLF
TRBD2	TRBV12-3/TRBV12-4	TRBJ2-3	ASTLGTTNTQY
TRBD2	TRBV29-1	TRBJ2-7	SVEGLAGDLYEQY
.	TRBV2	TRBJ2-7	ASSAGGESRQY
.	TRBV29-1	TRBJ2-3	SVAGSLRGDTQY
.	TRBV2	TRBJ2-5	ASCGLEATQY
.	TRBV7-8	TRBJ1-1	ASSSLMNTEAF
.	TRBV5-1	TRBJ2-7	ASSLWGGLASSYEQY
TRBD2	TRBV20-1	TRBJ2-7	SGTSGYPSYEQY
.	TRBV6-5	TRBJ1-1	ASSDGDGPTEAF
.	TRBV20-1	TRBJ2-7	SARGTPAYEQY
TRBD1	TRBV6-5	TRBJ2-6	ASSSGQLSGANVLT
.	TRBV27	TRBJ2-7	ASSLSIGSAYEQY
.	TRBV5-1	TRBJ1-2	ASSLEPGNYGYT
.	TRBV5-1	TRBJ1-1	ASSLAGPQVNTEAF
TRBD1	TRBV20-1	TRBJ1-2	SATQGAAPFNYGYT
TRBD2	TRBV7-2	TRBJ2-3	ASSLQVAGGSTDTQY
.	TRBV6-2/TRBV6-3	TRBJ2-7	ASSYRLDTSYEQY
TRBD1	TRBV20-1	TRBJ2-7	SAYRGIDSYEQY
.	TRBV20-1	TRBJ1-5	SAGPQVRGDQPQH
.	TRBV20-1	TRBJ1-2	SASDDGLGIGDGYT
.	TRBV20-1	TRBJ2-7	SARDMAPGAYEQY
.	TRBV20-1	TRBJ1-1	SARVTGEGMNTEAF
TRBD2	TRBV20-1	TRBJ2-1	SARDYQRGASYNEQF
TRBD1	TRBV7-2	TRBJ2-7	ASSESGTGPYEQY
.	TRBV12-3/TRBV12-4	TRBJ1-1	ASQRTEAF
.	TRBV20-1	TRBJ1-1	SASSGQPMNTEAF
.	TRBV2	TRBJ2-3	ASSELVRQYTDTQY
.	TRBV10-3	TRBJ2-7	ASRDPCSYEQY
TRBD2	TRBV2	TRBJ2-5	ASSGAGVQPVETQY
.	TRBV5-1	TRBJ1-2	ASSLYPARSPSGYT
.	TRBV2	TRBJ1-1	ASKITGPAAF
.	TRBV27	TRBJ1-4	ASSGRSPYEKLF
.	TRBV20-1	TRBJ2-3	SARVRGDADTQY